Following are 29 T cell receptor beta chains from one sample sequenced in a study of blood T cells in healthy people across ages. The second PCR ran about 6 to 12 cycles with a sample-barcoded 5' primer and J-beta primers. MiXCR was run by TCRdb on the 5' RACE reads, yielding one entry per CDR3 protein. Here the sample spans roughly 1.5 million distinct CDR3 sequences, approximately 43% being singletons. Sequenced: blood. Every receptor here comes from a woman aged 18-29 years in good health.

This clonotype was seen only a few times. The chain combines TRBV27 with TRBJ2-1, with unresolved D. This CDR3 has 12 amino acids. Trimming pared 3 bases from V and 6 bases from J, leaving 6 bases between. The V gene's germline CDR1 is MNHEY and CDR2 SMNVEV (reference sequence). The CDR3 here is CASSFSVNEQFF. CDR3 bases: TGTGCCAGCAGTTTTTCGGTCAATGAGCAGTTCTTC.

This chain links TRBV7-2 with TRBJ2-1; D not resolved. Germline values: CDR1 SGHTA, CDR2 FQGNSA. This CDR3 comprises 12 residues. The V gene lost 3 bases and the J gene lost 7 bases, with 7 bases spanning the gap. CDR3 in amino acids: CASSFFRNEQFF. In DNA, the CDR3 is TGTGCCAGCAGCTTTTTCCGGAATGAGCAGTTCTTC.

Only a few counts were recorded for this clonotype. At one end the junction does not follow the germline gene, possibly because of a read error. V usage is TRBV29-1 and J usage is TRBJ1-1; 12 bases map to TRBD1. This CDR3 is 13 amino acids long. Germline values: CDR1 SQVTM, CDR2 ANQGSEA. DNA for the CDR3: TGTAGCGCGGGACAGGGGGCACCCCAAAAAGCTTTCTTT. Protein sequence: CSAGQGAPQKAFF.

The CDR3 reads CASSYGGLAETQYF. In DNA form, the CDR3 reads TGTGCCAGCAGTTACGGAGGACTAGCCGAGACCCAGTACTTC. V usage is TRBV6-2 or TRBV6-3 and J usage is TRBJ2-5; TRBD2 matches at 8 bases. Germline lookup yields CDR1 MNHEY and CDR2 SVGEGT. V was clipped by 2 bases and J by 5 bases; unmatched bases: 4. This CDR3 is 14 amino acids long.

Only a few counts were recorded for this clonotype. This chain uses TRBV4-1 with TRBJ2-7, with D hard to call. Trimming took off 1 base at V and 0 bases at J, with 10 bases between the two ends. Per the germline V gene, CDR1 is MGHRA and CDR2 is YSYEKL. The CDR3 consists of 15 residues. CDR3 nucleotides: TGCGCCAGCAGCCAAGTTCCAGGCGTCTCCTACGAGCAGTACTTC. Protein sequence: CASSQVPGVSYEQYF.

This clonotype has a handful of counts. The rearrangement uses TRBV19 and TRBJ2-6; 9 bases are shared with TRBD1. This CDR3 is built from 17 residues. Germline V gives CDR1 LNHDA, CDR2 SQIVND (reference sequence). The V and J ends lost 5 bases and 0 bases, in that order; junction bases with no gene match: 5. Here the CDR3 reads CASSPGQGPSGANVLTF. CDR3 nucleotides: TGTGCCAGTAGTCCGGGACAGGGACCCTCTGGGGCCAACGTCCTGACTTTC.

The genes are TRBV5-6 and TRBJ2-7; TRBD1 matches at 9 bases. From germline, CDR1 is SGHDT and CDR2 YYEEEE. This CDR3 has 16 residues. Trimming at V came to 4 bases and at J to 4 bases, leaving 12 bases not matched to a gene. The chain's CDR3 is CASSTLGQGGAYEQYF. The DNA of the CDR3 is TGTGCCAGCAGCACACTGGGACAGGGTGGAGCGTACGAGCAGTACTTC. Combining the CDR3 with reference TRBV5-6 and TRBJ2-7 gives the whole variable domain DAGVTQSPTHLIKTRGQQVTLRCSPKSGHDTVSWYQQALGQGPQFIFQYYEEEERQRGNFPDRFSGHQFPNYSSELNVNALLLGDSALYLCASSTLGQGGAYEQYFGPGTRLTVT.

This sequence joins TRBV7-2 and TRBJ2-3; the match to TRBD2 covers 14 bases. Per the germline V gene, CDR1 is SGHTA and CDR2 is FQGNSA. CDR3 length: 19 residues. V lost 5 bases and J lost 4; bases outside the gene matches: 14. The CDR3 nucleotides are TGTGCCAGCAGCCCGATGACTAGCGGGGGGGCCTATTTCTCAGATACGCAGTATTTT. It is translated as CASSPMTSGGAYFSDTQYF. The complete variable domain, with remaining parts taken from reference TRBV7-2 and TRBJ2-3, reads GAGVSQSPSNKVTEKGKDVELRCDPISGHTALYWYRQSLGQGLEFLIYFQGNSAPDKSGLPSDRFSAERTGGSVSTLTIQRTQQEDSAVYLCASSPMTSGGAYFSDTQYFGPGTRLTVL.

This rearrangement joins TRBV11-2 to TRBJ2-5; 8 bases fit TRBD2. CDR1 SGHAT and CDR2 FQNNGV come from the germline V gene. The CDR3 sequence is 12 residues long. J lost 11 bases, V lost 2 bases, and 4 bases had no gene match. CDR3 nucleotide sequence: TGTGCCAGCAGCTTAACCACTAGCGGACAGTACTTC. Translation: CASSLTTSGQYF.

This clonotype was seen a few times. Written as DNA, the CDR3 is TGTGCCAGCAGTTTAAGGGGTCGTGCGGCCATCCCCCCTGAGACCCAGTACTTC. Translating it yields CASSLRGRAAIPPETQYF. The chain carries TRBV27 and TRBJ2-5; maybe TRBD1 (5 bases). The CDR3 covers 18 residues. In germline, CDR1 is MNHEY, CDR2 SMNVEV (reference sequence). The V end lost 2 bases, the J end lost 5 bases, and 24 bases lay between the germline ends.

The chain recombines TRBV7-9 with TRBJ1-4; possible D gene TRBD1, 5 bases. CDR3 length: 15 residues. V lost 4 bases to trimming and J lost 8 bases, with 17 bases between them. From germline, CDR1 is SEHNR and CDR2 FQNEAQ (reference sequence). The CDR3 DNA reads as TGTGCCAGCAGCTCAAACAGGTGGGGTGGCGAAAAACTGTTTTTT. Its translation: CASSSNRWGGEKLFF. The full variable domain, in which reference TRBV7-9 and TRBJ1-4 provide the parts outside the CDR3, is DTGVSQNPRHKITKRGQNVTFRCDPISEHNRLYWYRQTLGQGPEFLTYFQNEAQLEKSRLLSDRFSAERPKGSFSTLEIQRTEQGDSAMYLCASSSNRWGGEKLFFGSGTQLSVL.

The chain links TRBV6-2 or TRBV6-3 to TRBJ2-3; 7 bases agree with TRBD1. CDR3 size: 14 residues. The trim removed 2 bases at V and 8 bases at J, leaving 7 bases unmatched. CDR1 and CDR2 from the germline V gene are MNHEY and SVGEGT. In DNA form, the CDR3 reads TGTGCCAGCAGTTACGTCGGGACAGCCGGTACGCAGTATTTT. Translation gives CASSYVGTAGTQYF.

This clonotype was detected a few times. The rearrangement links TRBV6-6 to TRBJ2-2; D gene ambiguous. The V end was cut by 2 bases, the J end by 1 base, with 5 bases between. The CDR3 consists of 14 residues. Germline V gene sequence: CDR1 MNHNY, CDR2 SVGAGI (reference sequence). In DNA form, the CDR3 reads TGTGCCAGCAGTTACGGCAGGAACACCGGGGAGCTGTTTTTT. It translates to CASSYGRNTGELFF.

The chain recombines TRBV5-1 with TRBJ2-1, with 7 bases identical to TRBD2. The tail of the sequence fits TRBJ2-7 better, so the J call may be wrong. There are 15 residues in the CDR3. CDR1 is SGHRS, CDR2 YFSETQ, per germline. The DNA for the CDR3 is TGCGCCAGCAGCCTGGTGGCTAGCGGCCACAATGAGCAGTACTTC. It is translated as CASSLVASGHNEQYF.

This chain uses TRBV29-1 with TRBJ2-1; 11 bases fit TRBD2. V shed 5 bases and J 7 bases; nucleotides not matched to a gene: 7. The germline V gene has CDR1 SQVTM and CDR2 ANQGSEA. This CDR3 has 14 residues. The CDR3: CSVKSRTSGNEQFF. The DNA of the CDR3 is TGCAGCGTTAAGTCAAGGACTAGCGGGAATGAGCAGTTCTTC.

The chain links TRBV6-6 to TRBJ2-7; 12 bases agree with TRBD2. The CDR3 length is 15 residues. The ends lost 5 bases at V and 7 bases at J; junction bases unmatched: 9. Germline V gene data show CDR1 as MNHNY and CDR2 as SVGAGI (reference sequence). CDR3 in DNA: TGTGCCAGCAGTACTACTAGCGGGGGGTTCCATGAGCAGTACTTC. Its protein is CASSTTSGGFHEQYF.

The gene calls are TRBV6-2 or TRBV6-3 and TRBJ2-4; no definite D call. The DNA end is more similar to TRBJ2-7, so the J call may be wrong. This CDR3 is 11 amino acids long. Per germline, CDR1 MNHEY and CDR2 SVGEGT. This CDR3 is CAADSSYEQYF. DNA for the CDR3: TGTGCCGCCGACTCGTCCTACGAGCAGTACTTC.

This clonotype appeared a few times. V gene TRBV9 combines with J gene TRBJ1-1; 10 bases fit TRBD1. The CDR3 has 17 amino acids. Germline CDR1 is SGDLS and CDR2 is YYNGEE. The ends lost 3 bases at V and 1 base at J; junction bases unmatched: 9. CDR3 loop: CASSDRTGGGPNTEAFF. The CDR3 coding sequence is TGTGCCAGCAGCGATCGGACAGGGGGAGGCCCGAACACTGAAGCTTTCTTT. Full variable domain (outside the CDR3, taken from reference TRBV9 and TRBJ1-1): DSGVTQTPKHLITATGQRVTLRCSPRSGDLSVYWYQQSLDQGLQFLIQYYNGEERAKGNILERFSAQQFPDLHSELNLSSLELGDSALYFCASSDRTGGGPNTEAFFGQGTRLTVV.

Turning to this clonotype: The junction and the germline gene differ at one end; a read error may be behind it. The gene calls are TRBV29-1 and TRBJ2-5; the D call may be TRBD1 or TRBD2 (5 bases each). CDR1 is SQVTM and CDR2 is ANQGSEA in the germline V gene. CDR3 size: 14 residues. CDR3 residues: CSLDRVGATETQYF. The CDR3, as DNA: TGCAGCCTTGATAGGGTCGGGGCCACAGAGACCCAGTACTTC.

This clonotype was observed a few times. The chain recombines TRBV28 with TRBJ2-3; 9 nucleotides agree with TRBD2. The V gene's germline CDR1 is MDHEN and CDR2 SYDVKM. J gave up 4 bases and V 5 bases, and 10 bases lay outside the gene matches. CDR3 length: 16 residues. The CDR3 sequence is CASSPLAGRSADTQYF. The DNA for the CDR3 is TGTGCCAGCAGTCCCCTAGCGGGGAGGAGCGCAGATACGCAGTATTTT.

In this sample, this clonotype turned up a few times. The chain employs TRBV6-2 or TRBV6-3 and TRBJ2-1; perhaps D is TRBD1 or TRBD2 (5 bases each). CDR3 length equals 11 residues. V gave up 8 bases and J gave up 10 bases, with 12 bases separating them. Germline V gene data show CDR1 as MNHEY and CDR2 as SVGEGT. The chain's CDR3 is CASWGNWEQFF. The CDR3 DNA is TGTGCCAGCTGGGGGAATTGGGAGCAGTTCTTC.

The chain carries TRBV20-1 and TRBJ2-2, with TRBD2 as a possible D gene (5 bases). V gave up 0 bases and J gave up 5 bases, with 16 bases separating them. CDR1 DFQATT and CDR2 SNEGSKA come from the germline V gene (reference sequence). The CDR3 consists of 16 residues. CDR3 sequence: CSARDRLAARTGELFF. The DNA of the CDR3 is TGCAGTGCTAGAGACCGTCTAGCTGCGCGGACCGGGGAGCTGTTTTTT.

V and J are TRBV20-1 and TRBJ2-1; 7 bases are shared with TRBD2. In germline, CDR1 is DFQATT, CDR2 SNEGSKA (reference sequence). Trimming cost V 0 bases and J 4 bases; bases outside gene matches: 6. The CDR3 is 15 residues long. The CDR3: CSARDPAGIYNEQFF. DNA of the CDR3: TGCAGTGCTAGAGATCCAGCGGGGATATACAATGAGCAGTTCTTC.

This clonotype has at least ten counts. The chain couples TRBV27 to TRBJ2-7; 9 nucleotides match TRBD2. The J segment lost 4 bases and the V segment lost 3 bases, leaving 1 base of the junction unmatched. The CDR3 runs 13 residues. CDR1 is MNHEY, CDR2 SMNVEV, per germline (reference sequence). CDR3 in amino acids: CASSFTSGYEQYF. CDR3 sequence (DNA): TGTGCCAGCAGTTTTACTAGCGGGTACGAGCAGTACTTC.

The chain employs TRBV27 and TRBJ1-4; 8 bases are shared with TRBD1. This CDR3 contains 16 residues. V shed 2 bases and J 1 base; nucleotides not matched to a gene: 3. Germline V CDR1 and CDR2: MNHEY, SMNVEV (reference sequence). CDR3 nucleotides: TGTGCCAGCAGTTTAAGGACAGGGTTAACTAATGAAAAACTGTTTTTT. It codes for CASSLRTGLTNEKLFF.

This clonotype turned up a few times. This chain links TRBV27 with TRBJ2-5; D perhaps matches TRBD1 (6 bases). V was trimmed by 6 bases and J by 4 bases, leaving 15 bases between them. The CDR3 totals 14 residues. Germline V gene data show CDR1 as MNHEY and CDR2 as SMNVEV (reference sequence). CDR3 protein: CASRSYRDRETQYF. The CDR3 DNA reads as TGTGCCAGCAGATCATACAGGGATCGAGAGACCCAGTACTTC.

The V and J genes are TRBV6-6 and TRBJ2-2; D not resolved. The CDR3 is made up of 12 amino acids. Per the germline V gene, CDR1 is MNHNY and CDR2 is SVGAGI (reference sequence). Trimming stripped 6 bases from V and 6 bases from J, with 8 bases between. In nucleotides, the CDR3 is TGTGCCAGCAGATTAAGCGCCGGGGAGCTGTTTTTT. As protein: CASRLSAGELFF.

V gene TRBV29-1 combines with J gene TRBJ2-7; D may match TRBD1 or TRBD2 (5 bases each). The germline V gene has CDR1 SQVTM and CDR2 ANQGSEA. The CDR3 runs to 14 residues. The V and J ends lost 4 bases and 4 bases respectively, with 17 bases between them. The CDR3: CSVVPGTAVYEQYF. CDR3 nucleotide sequence: TGCAGCGTTGTCCCCGGGACCGCAGTTTACGAGCAGTACTTC.

The chain links TRBV7-9 to TRBJ2-5; D is uncertain. This CDR3 comprises 13 residues. The germline CDR1 and CDR2 sequences are SEHNR and FQNEAQ (reference sequence). Trimming removed 6 bases from V and 5 bases from J, with 13 bases in between. In nucleotides, the CDR3 is TGTGCCAGCAGACCCTTTATGGGGGAGACCCAGTACTTC. Translated: CASRPFMGETQYF.